This TCR beta chain was identified during a study of response to subunit inactivated influenza vaccine. TCRdb ran MiXCR on the RT-PCR reads and lists one entry per CDR3 protein. The data contain approximately 530,000 distinct CDR3 sequences, roughly 13% of them seen just once; the ten biggest clones take up under 15%. The CDR3 consists of 15 residues. From germline, CDR1 is DFQATT and CDR2 SNEGSKA (reference sequence). The ends were cut back, 0 bases at V and 9 bases at J, with 15 bases in the middle. Note on this clonotype: The antigen remains unidentified.

Study findings and constraints: New T cells are recruited in small numbers by each seasonal influenza vaccination, according to the authors' suggestion.

The V call is TRBV20-1, the J call TRBJ1-6, with D possibly TRBD1 on 5 matching bases. This clonotype was obtained from a man in his forties or fifties who received an inactivated influenza vaccine. The material sequenced was PBMCs from blood, taken more than 35 days after vaccination. CDR3 in amino acids: CSARDLRGGSSPLHF. CDR3 in DNA: TGCAGTGCTAGAGATCTAAGGGGCGGCAGTTCACCCCTCCACTTT.